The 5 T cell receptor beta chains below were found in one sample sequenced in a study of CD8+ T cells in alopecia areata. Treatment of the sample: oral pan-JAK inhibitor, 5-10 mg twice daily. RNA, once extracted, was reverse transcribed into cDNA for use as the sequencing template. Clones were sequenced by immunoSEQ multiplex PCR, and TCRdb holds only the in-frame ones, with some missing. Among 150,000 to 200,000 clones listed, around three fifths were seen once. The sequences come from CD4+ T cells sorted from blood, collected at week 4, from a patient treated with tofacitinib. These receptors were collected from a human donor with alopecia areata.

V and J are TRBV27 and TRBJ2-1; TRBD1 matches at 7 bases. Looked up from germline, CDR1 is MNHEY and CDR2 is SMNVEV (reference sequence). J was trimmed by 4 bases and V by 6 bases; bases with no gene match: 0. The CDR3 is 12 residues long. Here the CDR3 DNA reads TGTGCCAGCAGGACAGGGTACAATGAGCAGTTCTTC. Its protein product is CASRTGYNEQFF.

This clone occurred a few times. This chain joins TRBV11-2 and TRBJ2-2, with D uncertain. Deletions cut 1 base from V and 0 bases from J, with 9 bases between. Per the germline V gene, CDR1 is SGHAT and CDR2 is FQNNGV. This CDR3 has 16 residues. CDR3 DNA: TGTGCCAGCAGCTTAGTAACGGCGGCGAACACCGGGGAGCTGTTTTTT. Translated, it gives CASSLVTAANTGELFF. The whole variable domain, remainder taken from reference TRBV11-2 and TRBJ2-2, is EAGVAQSPRYKIIEKRQSVAFWCNPISGHATLYWYQQILGQGPKLLIQFQNNGVVDDSQLPKDRFSAERLKGVDSTLKIQPAKLEDSAVYLCASSLVTAANTGELFFGEGSRLTVL.

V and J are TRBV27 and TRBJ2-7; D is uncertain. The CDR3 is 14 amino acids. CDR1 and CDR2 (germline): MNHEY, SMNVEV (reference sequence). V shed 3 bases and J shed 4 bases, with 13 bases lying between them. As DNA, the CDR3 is TGTGCCAGCAGTTTTGCCTCACTTACATACGAGCAGTACTTC. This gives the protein CASSFASLTYEQYF.

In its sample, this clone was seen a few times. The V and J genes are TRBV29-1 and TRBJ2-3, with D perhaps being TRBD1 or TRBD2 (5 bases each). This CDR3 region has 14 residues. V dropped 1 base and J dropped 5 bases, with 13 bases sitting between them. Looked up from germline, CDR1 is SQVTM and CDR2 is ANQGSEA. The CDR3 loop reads CSVEVARAGDTQYF. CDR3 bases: TGCAGCGTTGAAGTGGCCAGGGCGGGAGATACGCAGTATTTT.

The CDR3 reads CASSAGGEETQYF. The DNA for the CDR3 is TGTGCCAGCAGTGCGGGGGGCGAAGAGACCCAGTACTTC. The V and J genes are TRBV2 and TRBJ2-5; maybe TRBD2 (7 bases). Germline CDR1 reads SNHLY; CDR2 reads FYNNEI. Trimming pared 4 bases from V and 3 bases from J, leaving 9 bases between. The CDR3 is made up of 13 amino acids. The full variable domain, its missing parts supplied by reference TRBV2 and TRBJ2-5, is EPEVTQTPSHQVTQMGQEVILRCVPISNHLYFYWYRQILGQKVEFLVSFYNNEISEKSEIFDDQFSVERPDGSNFTLKIRSTKLEDSAMYFCASSAGGEETQYFGPGTRLLVL.